The T cell receptor (beta chain) described here comes from a study of blood T cell repertoires in COVID-19. Trimming took 2 bases from V and 0 from J; bases not matched to a gene: 1. This CDR3 has 15 amino acids. Germline loops: CDR1 SGHDT, CDR2 YYEEEE. The method was immunoSEQ multiplex PCR; TCRdb's version includes in-frame clones alone and lacks a portion of them. The data contain about 480,000 clones, 89% of them seen just once; the ten biggest clones take up around 0.9%. Only a few counts were recorded for this clone. This chain links TRBV5-6 with TRBJ2-7; 11 bases fit TRBD2. The clonotype was recovered from a man aged 18-30 years with COVID-19, enrolled during active disease. The sequenced material came from peripheral blood. Here the CDR3 DNA reads TGTGCCAGCAGCTTAACTAGCGGGGGCTCCTACGAGCAGTACTTC. This sequence encodes CASSLTSGGSYEQYF.